This passage covers 30 T cell receptor beta chains from one sample sequenced in a study of human T cells and chemical hapten exposure (dated by TCRdb to the early 2020s). The time point label, read with the paper, signifies: patch test 2, 6 weeks after DPC sensitization. The treatment or condition label of this sample denotes: therapeutic diphenylcyclopropenone sensitization with weekly scalp DPC. Receptor amplification or capture employed RACE. The sample was run on a NextSeq 500. The raw public reads went through TCRdb reprocessing: fastp at Q25, MiXCR clone calling, in-frame beta chains kept. A single entry per CDR3 protein holds the most common genes and DNA from its merged rows. The sample table shows a few hundred thousand distinct CDR3 sequences, and 6% to 7% are seen once. The biggest ten clones account for over 5.5% of the sample. This material consisted of whole blood, taken in connection with sensitization to the hapten diphenylcyclopropenone (DPC). All receptors come from a woman under 30 with alopecia areata. Some clones in this sample may be carry-over from other donors' samples.

The chain uses TRBV20-1 and TRBJ1-4; D is unclear. Trimming removed 0 bases from V and 5 bases from J, with 13 bases in between. CDR1 and CDR2 (germline): DFQATT, SNEGSKA (reference sequence). The CDR3 runs 15 residues. The CDR3 reads CSARDSRQTNEKLFF. CDR3 DNA sequence: TGCAGTGCTAGAGATAGCCGGCAGACGAATGAAAAACTGTTTTTT.

This clonotype has more than one count but fewer than ten. The rearrangement links TRBV9 to TRBJ2-7, with 7 positions matching TRBD2. The germline gives CDR1 SGDLS, CDR2 YYNGEE. Trimming took 4 bases from V and 3 from J; bases not matched to a gene: 13. The CDR3 sequence is 16 residues long. CDR3 DNA: TGTGCCAGCAGCCCGACGCCTAGCGGCTCCGTCTACGAGCAGTACTTC. Translated, it gives CASSPTPSGSVYEQYF. Using reference TRBV9 and TRBJ2-7 for the parts outside the CDR3, the full variable domain is DSGVTQTPKHLITATGQRVTLRCSPRSGDLSVYWYQQSLDQGLQFLIQYYNGEERAKGNILERFSAQQFPDLHSELNLSSLELGDSALYFCASSPTPSGSVYEQYFGPGTRLTVT.

This clonotype was counted ten times or more. The chain uses TRBV11-2 and TRBJ2-3; D gene uncertain. Between the trimmed V and J ends, which lost 5 bases and 5 bases, there was a span of 8 bases. Looked up from germline, CDR1 is SGHAT and CDR2 is FQNNGV. The CDR3 is made up of 12 amino acids. CDR3 loop: CASSPHGDTQYF. The CDR3 DNA sequence: TGTGCCAGCAGCCCCCACGGAGATACGCAGTATTTT.

The sample holds a few counts of this clonotype. The rearrangement links TRBV6-2 or TRBV6-3 to TRBJ2-1, with 7 bases aligning to TRBD1. CDR3 size: 14 residues. Germline CDR1 MNHEY, CDR2 SVGEGT. Trimming took 2 bases from V and 14 from J; bases not matched to a gene: 12. Here the CDR3 DNA reads TGTGCCAGCAGTTACCTACCGTCAGGACAGGTGAAGTTCTTC. Translation gives CASSYLPSGQVKFF.

This clonotype was counted ten times or more. The V gene is TRBV14, the J gene TRBJ1-1; no clear D gene. Between the trimmed V and J ends, which lost 6 bases and 1 base, there was a span of 9 bases. There are 13 residues in the CDR3. CDR1 is SGHDN, CDR2 FVKESK, per germline. In DNA, the CDR3 is TGTGCCAGCAGTTCACAACAGAACACTGAAGCTTTCTTT. Its protein product is CASSSQQNTEAFF.

This clonotype was seen just once. This sequence joins TRBV7-8 and TRBJ1-4; 7 nucleotides agree with TRBD1. In germline, CDR1 is SGHVS, CDR2 FQNEAQ. V lost 3 bases to trimming and J lost 0 bases; unmatched junction nucleotides: 4. There are 16 residues in the CDR3. In DNA form, the CDR3 reads TGTGCCAGCAGCTTTGGACAGGCCGCAACTAATGAAAAACTGTTTTTT. The encoded protein is CASSFGQAATNEKLFF.

This clonotype was observed a handful of times. The rearrangement joins TRBV29-1 to TRBJ2-4; maybe TRBD2 (5 bases). From germline, CDR1 is SQVTM and CDR2 ANQGSEA. The V and J ends lost 6 bases and 6 bases respectively, with 15 bases between them. The CDR3 has 13 residues. DNA for the CDR3: TGCAGCGTCAAACACCCCCGGGGAAACATTCAGTACTTC. The encoded protein is CSVKHPRGNIQYF. Full variable domain (outside the CDR3, taken from reference TRBV29-1 and TRBJ2-4): SAVISQKPSRDICQRGTSLTIQCQVDSQVTMMFWYRQQPGQSLTLIATANQGSEATYESGFVIDKFPISRPNLTFSTLTVSNMSPEDSSIYLCSVKHPRGNIQYFGAGTRLSVL.

The CDR3 reads CASSEGRQGNTIYF. The CDR3 region has the DNA TGTGCCAGCAGCGAGGGGAGACAGGGAAACACCATATATTTT. V and J are TRBV9 and TRBJ1-3; D might be TRBD1 (5 bases). Germline CDR1 reads SGDLS; CDR2 reads YYNGEE. The CDR3 is 14 amino acids. Trimming left V 3 bases short and J 4 bases short, with 11 bases between.

J is TRBJ1-6 and V is TRBV6-6; no firm D call. V was shortened by 0 bases and J by 6 bases, with 6 bases between the two germline ends. The CDR3 covers 14 residues. Germline loops: CDR1 MNHNY, CDR2 SVGAGI (reference sequence). The CDR3 reads CASSYSGLNSPLHF. The DNA for the CDR3 is TGTGCCAGCAGTTACTCGGGTCTTAATTCACCCCTCCACTTT.

The rearrangement uses TRBV11-1 and TRBJ2-3; D uncertain. The CDR3 has 14 amino acids. Trimming shortened V by 2 bases and J by 2 bases, and 8 bases separated the two germline ends. Germline lookup yields CDR1 SGHAT and CDR2 FQDESV (reference sequence). The CDR3 coding sequence is TGTGCCAGCAGCTTATGGACGAACACAGATACGCAGTATTTT. Amino acid sequence: CASSLWTNTDTQYF.

In its sample, this clonotype was seen many times. This chain connects TRBV27 to TRBJ1-2; D uncertain. Trimming shortened V by 0 bases and J by 4 bases, and 12 bases separated the two germline ends. The germline CDR1 and CDR2 sequences are MNHEY and SMNVEV (reference sequence). The CDR3 extends over 15 amino acids. CDR3 coding DNA: TGTGCCAGCAGTTTATCGTACCCAGCCAGCTATGGCTACACCTTC. This translates into CASSLSYPASYGYTF.

V is TRBV6-2 or TRBV6-3 and J is TRBJ2-5; the D is unclear. The V gene lost 7 bases and the J gene lost 7 bases, with 10 bases spanning the gap. Per the germline V gene, CDR1 is MNHEY and CDR2 is SVGEGT. This CDR3 has 11 amino acids. Written as DNA, the CDR3 is TGTGCCAGCACCTCCCCCCCGACCCAGTACTTC. Its protein product is CASTSPPTQYF.

The genes are TRBV6-6 and TRBJ1-1, with D hard to call. CDR1 is MNHNY and CDR2 is SVGAGI in the germline V gene (reference sequence). The CDR3 contains 15 residues. V was pared by 8 bases and J by 11 bases, with 27 bases between. CDR3 sequence (DNA): TGTGCCAGCTGTTCTTCGGGGAGTGTTCCTACCCCCGCTTTCTTT. Its translation: CASCSSGSVPTPAFF.

This clonotype was observed many times. J is TRBJ2-3 and V is TRBV6-2 or TRBV6-3; tentatively, D is TRBD2 (5 bases). V shed 2 bases and J shed 2 bases, with 11 bases lying between them. The CDR3 totals 15 residues. Germline V gene data show CDR1 as MNHEY and CDR2 as SVGEGT. CDR3 nucleotides: TGTGCCAGCAGTTACGGACTCACGTCCACAGATACGCAGTATTTT. It encodes CASSYGLTSTDTQYF.

The chain recombines TRBV5-1 with TRBJ1-5, with 8 bases matching TRBD1. The ends lost 4 bases at V and 5 bases at J; junction bases unmatched: 5. The CDR3 contains 14 residues. Germline-derived CDR1 and CDR2 are SGHRS and YFSETQ. The CDR3 coding sequence is TGCGCCAGCAGCCTGGACAGGGCGGATCAGCCCCAGCATTTT. It encodes CASSLDRADQPQHF.

This clonotype was observed at least ten times. The gene calls are TRBV27 and TRBJ1-5; D perhaps matches TRBD1 (5 bases). The CDR3 loop spans 16 amino acids. Per germline, CDR1 MNHEY and CDR2 SMNVEV (reference sequence). Trimming took off 2 bases at V and 2 bases at J, with 13 bases between the two ends. CDR3 protein: CASSLVSGTGNQPQHF. The CDR3 coding sequence is TGTGCCAGCAGTTTAGTATCTGGGACGGGCAATCAGCCCCAGCATTTT.

The chain uses TRBV7-9 and TRBJ2-7; the match to TRBD1 covers 7 bases. Germline lookup yields CDR1 SEHNR and CDR2 FQNEAQ (reference sequence). The CDR3 covers 15 residues. V lost 1 base, J lost 5 bases, and 8 bases stayed unmatched. The CDR3 nucleotides are TGTGCCAGCAGCTTAGAGGGGGCTGTTGCCAACGAGCAGTACTTC. Its translation is CASSLEGAVANEQYF. Variable domain in full (rest from reference TRBV7-9 and TRBJ2-7): DTGVSQNPRHKITKRGQNVTFRCDPISEHNRLYWYRQTLGQGPEFLTYFQNEAQLEKSRLLSDRFSAERPKGSFSTLEIQRTEQGDSAMYLCASSLEGAVANEQYFGPGTRLTVT.

At least ten counts were recorded for this clonotype. The chain employs TRBV2 and TRBJ2-7, with D perhaps assigned TRBD1 or TRBD2 (6 bases each). Germline CDR1 is SNHLY and CDR2 is FYNNEI. This CDR3 contains 11 residues. V was clipped by 10 bases and J by 7 bases, with 14 bases between them. The CDR3 reads CATRGLGEQYF. CDR3 nucleotides: TGTGCCACCCGGGGGCTGGGAGAGCAGTACTTC.

This clonotype was counted at least ten times. V gene TRBV10-3 combines with J gene TRBJ1-3; D unresolved. CDR3 length: 18 residues. From germline, CDR1 is ENHRY and CDR2 SYGVKD. V was cut by 3 bases and J by 0 bases, with 18 bases left in between. CDR3 sequence (DNA): TGTGCCATCAGTGATCCCCCGTCAGGACCAGGCTCTGGAAACACCATATATTTT. Protein sequence: CAISDPPSGPGSGNTIYF.

This clonotype has ten or more counts. V and J are TRBV20-1 and TRBJ2-1; 10 bases align to TRBD2. Germline CDR1 reads DFQATT; CDR2 reads SNEGSKA (reference sequence). The length of the CDR3 is 15 residues. V trimming: 5 bases; J trimming: 6 bases; junction bases outside the gene matches: 10. CDR3 protein: CSARRGLAVGNEQFF. The CDR3 nucleotides read TGCAGTGCTCGGCGTGGACTAGCGGTGGGCAATGAGCAGTTCTTC.

This clonotype has at least ten counts. This sequence joins TRBV12-3 or TRBV12-4 and TRBJ1-2; a weak D match, TRBD1 (5 bases). Between the trimmed V and J ends, which lost 5 bases and 0 bases, there was a span of 10 bases. The CDR3 is made up of 14 amino acids. CDR3 DNA sequence: TGTGCCAGCAGTCACAGGCTCTCTAACTATGGCTACACCTTC. It translates to CASSHRLSNYGYTF.

At least ten counts were recorded for this clonotype. CDR3 region: CASSPGDRAYQPQHF. Written as DNA, the CDR3 is TGTGCCAGCTCACCGGGGGACAGGGCGTATCAGCCCCAGCATTTT. The chain uses TRBV18 and TRBJ1-5; TRBD1 matches at 9 bases. Germline V gene lookup returns CDR1 KGHSH and CDR2 LQKENI. The CDR3 extends over 15 amino acids. V shed 3 bases, J shed 5 bases, and the junction held 5 bases outside the gene matches.

This clonotype was counted only a few times. The rearrangement joins TRBV4-3 to TRBJ2-7, with 9 bases aligning to TRBD1. The CDR3 length is 15 residues. From germline, CDR1 is LGHNA and CDR2 YSLEER. V lost 0 bases to trimming and J lost 3 bases; unmatched junction nucleotides: 3. CDR3 amino acids: CASSQDTTGGYEQYF. DNA for the CDR3: TGCGCCAGCAGCCAAGATACGACAGGGGGCTACGAGCAGTACTTC.

This clonotype was recorded at least ten times. J is TRBJ2-3 and V is TRBV7-9, with 7 bases aligning to TRBD1. This CDR3 has 16 residues. Losses at the gene ends were 1 base for V and 2 bases for J; bases not matched to a gene: 6. From germline, CDR1 is SEHNR and CDR2 FQNEAQ (reference sequence). The CDR3 loop is CASSLGWTGSTDTQYF. CDR3 nucleotide sequence: TGTGCCAGCAGCTTAGGGTGGACAGGATCCACAGATACGCAGTATTTT.

The J gene is TRBJ2-1, the V gene TRBV20-1; D is uncertain. The ends were cut back, 0 bases at V and 5 bases at J, with 8 bases in the middle. CDR3 length: 13 residues. Germline V CDR1 and CDR2: DFQATT, SNEGSKA (reference sequence). The CDR3 loop is CSARDNLNNEQFF. As DNA, the CDR3 is TGCAGTGCTAGAGATAATTTGAACAATGAGCAGTTCTTC.

In this sample, this clonotype turned up many times. The chain recombines TRBV27 with TRBJ1-6; TRBD1 aligns across 12 bases. The CDR3 has 17 amino acids. J gave up 9 bases and V 0 bases, and 6 bases lay outside the gene matches. Per germline, CDR1 MNHEY and CDR2 SMNVEV (reference sequence). CDR3 loop: CASSLSSGTGGLSPLHF. CDR3 coding DNA: TGTGCCAGCAGTTTATCTTCCGGGACAGGGGGCCTTTCACCCCTCCACTTT.

This clonotype appeared many times. The chain couples TRBV4-1 to TRBJ1-4; no firm D call. There are 13 residues in the CDR3. Germline CDR1 is MGHRA and CDR2 is YSYEKL. V lost 1 base and J lost 8, with 8 bases in between. The CDR3 DNA is TGCGCCAGCAGCCAAGTATTGCGGGAAAAACTGTTTTTT. Translated, it gives CASSQVLREKLFF.

This clonotype was observed a few times. This chain uses TRBV7-2 with TRBJ1-1; D is possibly TRBD1 (6 bases). This CDR3 is built from 15 residues. Looked up from germline, CDR1 is SGHTA and CDR2 is FQGNSA. V lost 0 bases, J lost 11 bases, and 19 bases lay in between. The CDR3 DNA reads TGTGCCAGCAGCTTAGCGTGGAGTAGGGGGGAAGGGGCTTTCTTT. This sequence encodes CASSLAWSRGEGAFF. Drawing the rest from reference TRBV7-2 and TRBJ1-1, the complete variable domain is GAGVSQSPSNKVTEKGKDVELRCDPISGHTALYWYRQSLGQGLEFLIYFQGNSAPDKSGLPSDRFSAERTGGSVSTLTIQRTQQEDSAVYLCASSLAWSRGEGAFFGQGTRLTVV.

This clonotype has at least ten counts. The junction shows a germline mismatch at one end, possibly a read error. The genes are TRBV6-1 and TRBJ1-6; the D is unclear. Per germline, CDR1 MNHNS and CDR2 SASEGT. This CDR3 has 13 residues. CDR3 coding DNA: TGTGCCAGCAGTGAAAGTGAAGTTGGACCCCGAGGGTTT. Translating gives CASSESEVGPRGF.

The sample holds a few counts of this clonotype. V is TRBV6-5 and J is TRBJ2-7; perhaps TRBD1 as D (5 bases). The CDR3 extends over 16 amino acids. Germline V gene lookup returns CDR1 MNHEY and CDR2 SVGAGI. With 0 bases removed from V and 7 bases from J, the gap between germline ends came to 19 bases. Here the CDR3 DNA reads TGTGCCAGCAGTTACTCGGGGTCAGGGAAGGTTTCGGAGCAGTACTTC. This translates into CASSYSGSGKVSEQYF.